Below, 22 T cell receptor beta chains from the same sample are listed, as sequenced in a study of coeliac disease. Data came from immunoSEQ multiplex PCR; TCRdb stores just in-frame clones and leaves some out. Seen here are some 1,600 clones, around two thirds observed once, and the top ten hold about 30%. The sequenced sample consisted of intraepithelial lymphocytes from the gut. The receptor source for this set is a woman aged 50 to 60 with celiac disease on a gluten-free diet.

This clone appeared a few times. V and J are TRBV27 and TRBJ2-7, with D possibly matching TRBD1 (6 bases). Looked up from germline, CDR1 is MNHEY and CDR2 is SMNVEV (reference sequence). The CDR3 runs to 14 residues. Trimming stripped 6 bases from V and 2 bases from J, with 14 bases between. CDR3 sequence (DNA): TGTGCCAGCAGGGAAGGACAGACAGCCTACGAGCAGTACTTC. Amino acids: CASREGQTAYEQYF.

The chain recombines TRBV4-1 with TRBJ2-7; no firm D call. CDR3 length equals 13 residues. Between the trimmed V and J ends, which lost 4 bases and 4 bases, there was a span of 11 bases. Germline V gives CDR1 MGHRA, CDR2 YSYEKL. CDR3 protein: CASSLFLAYEQYF. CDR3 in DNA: TGCGCCAGCAGCCTGTTCTTGGCTTACGAGCAGTACTTC.

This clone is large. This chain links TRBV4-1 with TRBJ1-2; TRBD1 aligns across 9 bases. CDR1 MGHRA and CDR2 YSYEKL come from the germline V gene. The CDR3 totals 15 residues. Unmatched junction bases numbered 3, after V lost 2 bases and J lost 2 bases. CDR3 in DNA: TGCGCCAGCAGCCAATCCGGGACAGGGAACTATGGCTACACCTTC. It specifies CASSQSGTGNYGYTF.

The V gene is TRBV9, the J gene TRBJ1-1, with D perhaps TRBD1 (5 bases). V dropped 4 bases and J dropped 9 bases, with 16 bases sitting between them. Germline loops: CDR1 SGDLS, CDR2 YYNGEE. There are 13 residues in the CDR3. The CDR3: CASSFNLQEKAFF. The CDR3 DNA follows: TGTGCCAGCAGCTTTAATTTACAGGAAAAAGCTTTCTTT.

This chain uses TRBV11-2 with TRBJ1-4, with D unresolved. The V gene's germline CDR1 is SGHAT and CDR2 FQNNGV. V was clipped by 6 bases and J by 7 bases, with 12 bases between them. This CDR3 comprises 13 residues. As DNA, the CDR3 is TGTGCCAGCAGAAGAGGAGGCGGTGAAAAACTGTTTTTT. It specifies CASRRGGGEKLFF.

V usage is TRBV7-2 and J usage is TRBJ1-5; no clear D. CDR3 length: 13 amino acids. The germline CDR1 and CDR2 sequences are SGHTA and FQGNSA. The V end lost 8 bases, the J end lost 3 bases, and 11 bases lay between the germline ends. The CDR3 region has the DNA TGTGCCAGCGCGGGCAGTATCAATCAGCCCCAGCATTTT. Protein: CASAGSINQPQHF.

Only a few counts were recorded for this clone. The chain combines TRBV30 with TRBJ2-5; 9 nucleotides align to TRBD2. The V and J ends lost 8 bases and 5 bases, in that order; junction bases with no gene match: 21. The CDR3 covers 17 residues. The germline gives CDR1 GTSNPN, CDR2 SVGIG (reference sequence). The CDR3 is CALEGRRGGIILETQYF. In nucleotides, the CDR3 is TGTGCCCTGGAGGGCAGGCGGGGGGGCATCATTTTGGAGACCCAGTACTTC.

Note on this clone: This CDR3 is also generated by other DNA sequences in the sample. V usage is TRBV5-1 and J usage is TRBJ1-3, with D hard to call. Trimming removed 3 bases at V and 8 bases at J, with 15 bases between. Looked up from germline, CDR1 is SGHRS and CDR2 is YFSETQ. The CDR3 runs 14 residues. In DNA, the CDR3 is TGCGCCAGCAGCTATGATTTATCTGAGGACACCATATATTTT. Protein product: CASSYDLSEDTIYF.

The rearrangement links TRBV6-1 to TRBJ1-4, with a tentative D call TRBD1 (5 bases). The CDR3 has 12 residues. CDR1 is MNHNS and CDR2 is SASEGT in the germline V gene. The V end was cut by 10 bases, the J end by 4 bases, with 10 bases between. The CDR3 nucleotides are TGTGCCATTCAGGGAAGTAATGAAAAACTGTTTTTT. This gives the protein CAIQGSNEKLFF.

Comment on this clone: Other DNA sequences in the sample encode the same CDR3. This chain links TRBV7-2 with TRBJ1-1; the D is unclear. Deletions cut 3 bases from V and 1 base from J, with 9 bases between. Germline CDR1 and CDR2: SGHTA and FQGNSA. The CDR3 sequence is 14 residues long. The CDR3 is CASSFTDTNTEAFF. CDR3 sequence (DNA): TGTGCCAGCAGCTTCACAGACACGAACACTGAAGCTTTCTTT. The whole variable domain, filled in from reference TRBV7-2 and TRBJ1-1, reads GAGVSQSPSNKVTEKGKDVELRCDPISGHTALYWYRQSLGQGLEFLIYFQGNSAPDKSGLPSDRFSAERTGGSVSTLTIQRTQQEDSAVYLCASSFTDTNTEAFFGQGTRLTVV.

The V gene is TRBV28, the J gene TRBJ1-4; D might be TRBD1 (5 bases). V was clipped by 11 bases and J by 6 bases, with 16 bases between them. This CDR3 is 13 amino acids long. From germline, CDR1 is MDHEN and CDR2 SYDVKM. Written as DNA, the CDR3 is TGTGCCGGGCAGGGTCATGGGGATGAAAAACTGTTTTTT. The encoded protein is CAGQGHGDEKLFF.

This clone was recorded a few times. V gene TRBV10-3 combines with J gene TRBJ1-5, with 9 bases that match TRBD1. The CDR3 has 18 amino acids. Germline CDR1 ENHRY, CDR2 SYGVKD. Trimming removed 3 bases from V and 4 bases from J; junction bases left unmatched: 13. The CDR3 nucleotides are TGTGCCATCAGTGACTCACTAAGGGGACAGGGCCTTAATCAGCCCCAGCATTTT. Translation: CAISDSLRGQGLNQPQHF.

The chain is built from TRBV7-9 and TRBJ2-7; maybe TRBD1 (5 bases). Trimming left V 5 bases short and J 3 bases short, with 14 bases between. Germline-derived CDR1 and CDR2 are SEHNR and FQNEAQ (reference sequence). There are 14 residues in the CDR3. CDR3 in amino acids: CASSRIDSRYEQYF. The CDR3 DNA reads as TGTGCCAGCAGCCGAATAGACAGCCGCTACGAGCAGTACTTC.

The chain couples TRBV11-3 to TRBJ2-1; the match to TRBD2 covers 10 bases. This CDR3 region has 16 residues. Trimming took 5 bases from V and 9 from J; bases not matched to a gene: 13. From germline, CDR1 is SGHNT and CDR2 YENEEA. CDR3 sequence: CASSVPAGGPGSEQFF. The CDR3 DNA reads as TGTGCCAGCAGCGTTCCAGCGGGGGGGCCAGGGAGTGAGCAGTTCTTC.

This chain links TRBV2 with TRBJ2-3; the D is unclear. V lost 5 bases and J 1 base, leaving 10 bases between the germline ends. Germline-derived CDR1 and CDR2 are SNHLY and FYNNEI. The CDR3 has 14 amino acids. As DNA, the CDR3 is TGTGCCAGCAGTCCACGAACAGGCACAGATACGCAGTATTTT. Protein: CASSPRTGTDTQYF. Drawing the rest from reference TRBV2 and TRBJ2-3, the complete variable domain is EPEVTQTPSHQVTQMGQEVILRCVPISNHLYFYWYRQILGQKVEFLVSFYNNEISEKSEIFDDQFSVERPDGSNFTLKIRSTKLEDSAMYFCASSPRTGTDTQYFGPGTRLTVL.

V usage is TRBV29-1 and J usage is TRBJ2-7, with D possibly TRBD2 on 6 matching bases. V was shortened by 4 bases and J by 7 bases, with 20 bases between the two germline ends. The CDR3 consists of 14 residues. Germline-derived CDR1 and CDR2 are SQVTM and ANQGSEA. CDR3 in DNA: TGCAGCGTTGTTGATCCCCCGGGAGTGGGAGAGCAGTACTTC. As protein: CSVVDPPGVGEQYF.

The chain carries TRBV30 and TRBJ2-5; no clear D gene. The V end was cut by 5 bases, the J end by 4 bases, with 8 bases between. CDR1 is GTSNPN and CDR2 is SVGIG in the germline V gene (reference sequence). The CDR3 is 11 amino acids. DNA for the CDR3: TGTGCCTGGGCGGTAGGAGAGACCCAGTACTTC. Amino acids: CAWAVGETQYF.

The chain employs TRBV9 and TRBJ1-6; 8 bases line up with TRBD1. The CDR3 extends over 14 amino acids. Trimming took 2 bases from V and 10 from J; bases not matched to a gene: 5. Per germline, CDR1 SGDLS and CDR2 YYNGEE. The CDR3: CASSVPGQASPLHF. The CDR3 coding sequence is TGTGCCAGCAGCGTTCCGGGACAGGCATCACCCCTCCACTTT.

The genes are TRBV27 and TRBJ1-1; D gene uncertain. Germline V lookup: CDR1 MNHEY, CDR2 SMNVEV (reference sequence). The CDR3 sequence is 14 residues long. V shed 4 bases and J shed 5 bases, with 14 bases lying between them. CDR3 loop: CASSSVRRATEAFF. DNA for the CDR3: TGTGCCAGCAGTTCAGTCCGGAGGGCGACTGAAGCTTTCTTT.

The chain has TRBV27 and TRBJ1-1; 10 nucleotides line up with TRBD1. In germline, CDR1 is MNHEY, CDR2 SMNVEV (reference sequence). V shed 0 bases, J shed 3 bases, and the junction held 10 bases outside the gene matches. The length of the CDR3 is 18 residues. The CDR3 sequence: CASSLSGTGVTLHTEAFF. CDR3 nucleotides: TGTGCCAGCAGTTTATCCGGGACAGGGGTCACTTTACACACTGAAGCTTTCTTT.

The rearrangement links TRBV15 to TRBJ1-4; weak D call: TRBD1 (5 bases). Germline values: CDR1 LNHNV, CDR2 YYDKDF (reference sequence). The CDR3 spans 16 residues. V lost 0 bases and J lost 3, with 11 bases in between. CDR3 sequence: CATSRDYGGANEKLFF. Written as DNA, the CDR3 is TGTGCCACCAGCAGAGATTACGGGGGGGCTAATGAAAAACTGTTTTTT.

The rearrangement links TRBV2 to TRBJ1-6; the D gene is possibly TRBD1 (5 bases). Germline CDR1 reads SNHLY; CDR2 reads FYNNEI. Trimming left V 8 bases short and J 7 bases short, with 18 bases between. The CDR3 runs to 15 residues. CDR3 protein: CASGMSQGENSPLHF. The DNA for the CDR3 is TGTGCCAGCGGTATGTCACAAGGGGAAAATTCACCCCTCCACTTT.